In this sample, the clone carrying this T cell receptor (beta chain) turned up a few times. Its antigen remains unidentified. This entry belongs to a study of post-analysis software for immune sequencing data. Study as a whole: Included courses were relapsing-remitting and secondary progressive multiple sclerosis; progressive-relapsing multiple sclerosis was also included. General observations from the study: Normalized Chao1 diversity in multiple sclerosis patients fell significantly below that of controls. Five or six TRBV segments were significantly more frequent in patients than in controls. TRBV5-6, TRBV5-1 and TRBV20-1 were among these segments. Under F measure analysis, samples from one preparation batch co-clustered strongly.

Trimming cost V 6 bases and J 4 bases; bases outside gene matches: 6. The CDR3 has 15 residues. Presence of unique molecular identifiers characterized the TCR beta cDNA libraries. Input amounts of 1 to 10 million T cells were used. These gave around 500,000 cDNA molecules, so each molecule approximated one T cell. TCRdb independently ran MiXCR on the PCR reads; one entry per CDR3 protein. The sample shows approximately 630,000 distinct CDR3 sequences, about 60% of them seen only once. The receptor's source is a girl aged 2 to 10 with multiple sclerosis. Material for sequencing was blood. The genes are TRBV12-3 or TRBV12-4 and TRBJ2-6; 7 positions match TRBD1. The chain's CDR3 is CASSQQGQGANVLTF. The CDR3 DNA reads TGTGCCAGCAGCCAACAGGGACAGGGGGCCAACGTCCTGACTTTC.